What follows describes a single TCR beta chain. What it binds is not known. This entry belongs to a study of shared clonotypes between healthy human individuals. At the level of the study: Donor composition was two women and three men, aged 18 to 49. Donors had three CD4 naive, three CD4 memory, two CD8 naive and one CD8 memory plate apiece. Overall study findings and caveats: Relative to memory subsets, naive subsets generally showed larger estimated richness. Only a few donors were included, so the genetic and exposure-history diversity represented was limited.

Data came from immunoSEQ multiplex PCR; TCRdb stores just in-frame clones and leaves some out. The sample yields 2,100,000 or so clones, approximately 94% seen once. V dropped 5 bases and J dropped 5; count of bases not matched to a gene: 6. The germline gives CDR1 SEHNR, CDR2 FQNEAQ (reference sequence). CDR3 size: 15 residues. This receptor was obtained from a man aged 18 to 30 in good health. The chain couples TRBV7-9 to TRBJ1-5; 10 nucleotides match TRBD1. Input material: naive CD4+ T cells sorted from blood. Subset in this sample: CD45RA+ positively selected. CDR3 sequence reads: CASSLGQGGDQPQHF. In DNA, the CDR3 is TGTGCCAGCAGCCTCGGACAGGGGGGCGATCAGCCCCAGCATTTT.